The 20 T cell receptor delta chains reported below all come from one sample, sequenced in a study of gamma-delta chains in newborns, infants, children. TCRdb applied CATT to the reads for clone calling. The sample lists 4,000 or so delta-chain clones; more than 3% were seen once. Sequencing was performed on blood. The receptors originated from a child who was a newborn, infant or young child, either healthy, febrile or measles-vaccinated (not recorded which).

By share, this clone counts as medium-sized. Other DNA sequences in this specimen translate into the identical CDR3. V usage is TRDV2 and J usage is TRDJ3, with TRDD3 matching over 8 bases. The J segment lost 3 bases and the V segment lost 3 bases, leaving 0 bases of the junction unmatched. Per germline, CDR1 GEAIGNYY and CDR2 EKD. CDR3 length equals 15 residues. In DNA form, the CDR3 reads TGTGCCTGTGACGGGGGATACTGGGACACCCGACAGATGTTTTTC. Protein: CACDGGYWDTRQMFF.

This clone is medium-sized (0.01 to 0.1%) by share. The chain uses TRDV2 and TRDJ3, with 9 bases lining up with TRDD3. Germline assignment: CDR1 GEAIGNYY and CDR2 EKD. Germline trimming cut 3 bases from V and 0 bases from J; bases unmatched to any gene: 8. The CDR3 is 19 residues long. In nucleotides, the CDR3 is TGTGCCTGTGACGCACTGGGGGACCGAAGCTCCTGGGACACCCGACAGATGTTTTTC. Translation gives CACDALGDRSSWDTRQMFF.

As for this clone: The junction departs from germline at one end; a sequencing error may be responsible. The chain has TRDV2 and TRDJ3; D unclear. The CDR3 consists of 19 residues. Germline V gives CDR1 GEAIGNYY, CDR2 EKD. Here the CDR3 reads CACDTGGFSSSLDTRQVFF. DNA of the CDR3: TGTGCCTGTGACACTGGTGGGTTTTCAAGCTCCTTGGACACCCGACAGGTGTTTTTC.

By share, this clone ranks as medium-sized. This chain links TRDV2 with TRDJ3, with 8 positions matching TRDD3. Germline V gene lookup returns CDR1 GEAIGNYY and CDR2 EKD. The CDR3 contains 18 residues. V lost 1 base and J lost 0; bases outside the gene matches: 4. The CDR3 sequence: CACDTVGDRSWDTRQMFF. The CDR3 region has the DNA TGTGCCTGTGACACGGTGGGGGATCGCTCCTGGGACACCCGACAGATGTTTTTC.

By its share, this clone is large (0.1 to 1%). Other nucleotide sequences from this sample produce the same CDR3. The chain has TRDV2 and TRDJ3; TRDD3 agrees at 8 bases. Germline CDR1 and CDR2: GEAIGNYY and EKD. Trimming cost V 0 bases and J 8 bases; bases outside gene matches: 2. This CDR3 contains 15 residues. The CDR3 DNA follows: TGTGCCTGTGACACCGTTGGGGGATACACCCGACAGATGTTTTTC. Its protein product is CACDTVGGYTRQMFF.

Comments on this clone: With only one base between it and a far larger clone, this is likely a read error. Other DNA variants within this sample encode the same CDR3. The chain joins TRDV2 to TRDJ2; 7 bases match TRDD3. CDR3 length: 15 residues. Germline lookup yields CDR1 GEAIGNYY and CDR2 EKD. CDR3 nucleotides: TGTGCCTGCGACACCGTGGGGGATTTGACAGCACAACTCTTCTTT. Its protein product is CACDTVGDLTAQLFF.

There are a few counts of this clone. A far larger clone lies a single base away; this is likely a read error. This rearrangement joins TRDV2 to TRDJ3; the D gene is possibly TRDD3 (6 bases). The CDR3 runs to 19 residues. Germline values: CDR1 GEAIGNYY, CDR2 EKD. CDR3 loop: CACDTAWGYRSLDTRQMFF. Here the CDR3 DNA reads TGTGCCTGTGACACCGCCTGGGGTTATCGCTCCTTGGACACCCGACAGATGTTTTTC.

Comments on this clone: This clone may be a read error of a much larger clone one base away. This sample also contains other DNA sequences that code for the same CDR3. J is TRDJ3 and V is TRDV2; 10 nucleotides agree with TRDD3. The CDR3 has 21 residues. Germline CDR1 and CDR2: GEAIGNYY and EKD. The CDR3 DNA reads as TGTGCCTGTGACCCCGTTAGAGGGGGGATACGAAGCTCCTGGGACACCCGGCAGATGTTTTTC. It specifies CACDPVRGGIRSSWDTRQMFF.

There are a few counts of this clone. The protein in TCRdb stems from a much larger clone and differs at residue 4 from this DNA's translation, likely a read error; here the protein is translated from the DNA. The chain links TRDV2 to TRDJ3; 7 positions agree with TRDD3. This CDR3 is 17 amino acids long. CDR1 is GEAIGNYY, CDR2 EKD, per germline. CDR3 loop: CACVTVGGAWDTRQMFF. CDR3 nucleotide sequence: TGTGCCTGTGTCACCGTTGGGGGAGCCTGGGACACCCGACAGATGTTTTTC.

Details on this clone: Being one base from a much bigger clone, this may be a read error. This sample also contains other DNA sequences that code for the same CDR3. This rearrangement joins TRDV2 to TRDJ3; 9 bases line up with TRDD3. V lost 0 bases and J lost 0; bases outside the gene matches: 11. The CDR3 contains 21 residues. Germline V gives CDR1 GEAIGNYY, CDR2 EKD. The CDR3 nucleotides are TGTGCCTGTGACACCCCCTCTACTGGGGGACTGAGCTCCTGGGACACCCGACAGATGTTTTTC. Its protein product is CACDTPSTGGLSSWDTRQMFF.

This clone is labeled large. Other DNA sequences from this sample encode an identical CDR3 as well. The chain carries TRDV2 and TRDJ2; 9 bases line up with TRDD3. Losses at the gene ends were 0 bases for V and 1 base for J; bases not matched to a gene: 2. The CDR3 totals 16 residues. Germline assignment: CDR1 GEAIGNYY and CDR2 EKD. CDR3 residues: CACDTVGDILTAQLFF. CDR3 nucleotides: TGTGCCTGTGACACCGTGGGGGATATTTTGACAGCACAACTCTTCTTT.

This clone was found a few times. This sequence is one base from a far larger clone and is likely a read error. Other nucleotide sequences from this sample produce the same CDR3. This chain joins TRDV2 and TRDJ3, with 9 bases aligning to TRDD3. The CDR3 loop spans 16 amino acids. The ends lost 7 bases at V and 0 bases at J; junction bases unmatched: 3. Per the germline V gene, CDR1 is GEAIGNYY and CDR2 is EKD. The CDR3 nucleotides are TGTGCCTGCGACTGGGGGAGCTCCTGGGACACCCGACAGATGTTTTTC. Residues: CACDWGSSWDTRQMFF.

Remarks on this clone: Possible read error: a much larger clone is one base away. The same CDR3 arises from other DNA sequences in this sample as well. The chain links TRDV2 to TRDJ3; the D is unclear. V lost 7 bases and J lost 1, with 19 bases in between. This CDR3 comprises 18 residues. Germline loops: CDR1 GEAIGNYY, CDR2 EKD. CDR3 sequence reads: CACDSITERSWDTRQMFF. The CDR3 DNA is TGTGCCTGCGACTCTATCACGGAAAGGTCCTGGGACACCCGACAGATGTTTTTC.

Note on this clone: This DNA's translation and the protein TCRdb lists, from a much larger clone, do not match at residue 13, likely due to a read error; the protein shown is translated from the DNA. The chain couples TRDV2 to TRDJ3, with 12 bases lining up with TRDD3. The CDR3 is 18 amino acids. Germline CDR1 and CDR2: GEAIGNYY and EKD. Here the CDR3 DNA reads TGTGCCTGTGACAGAGTACTGGGGGATACCTGGGACGCCCGACAGATGTTTTTC. Amino acids: CACDRVLGDTWDARQMFF.

Comment on this clone: A read error may be the cause here, since a much bigger clone is one base away. Other DNA sequences within the sample encode an identical CDR3. The rearrangement uses TRDV2 and TRDJ3; 10 nucleotides agree with TRDD3. After removal of 3 bases from V and 0 bases from J, the junction contained 4 bases not matched to a gene. Germline CDR1 is GEAIGNYY and CDR2 is EKD. The CDR3 length is 18 residues. The CDR3 spells CACDVLGDSSWDTRQMFF. Written as DNA, the CDR3 is TGTGCCTGTGACGTGCTGGGGGATAGCTCCTGGGACACCCGACAGATGTTTTTC.

This chain connects TRDV2 to TRDJ3; no reliable D call. Germline loops: CDR1 GEAIGNYY, CDR2 EKD. Trimming pared 0 bases from V and 0 bases from J, leaving 14 bases between. The CDR3 runs 19 residues. The CDR3: CACDTVGGTLSWDTRQMFF. The DNA of the CDR3 is TGTGCCTGTGACACCGTAGGTGGGACTCTCTCCTGGGACACCCGACAGATGTTTTTC.

This clone came up a few times. One base separates it from a far larger clone, so it is likely a read error. The rearrangement links TRDV2 to TRDJ2; 10 bases fit TRDD3. Germline V gene sequence: CDR1 GEAIGNYY, CDR2 EKD. CDR3 size: 14 residues. The CDR3 reads CARDILGDTAQLFF. DNA for the CDR3: TGTGCCCGTGACATACTGGGGGATACAGCACAACTCTTCTTT.

For this clone: The TCRdb protein, from a much larger clone, departs from this DNA's translation at residue 11, likely by read error; the protein shown derives from the DNA. This chain joins TRDV2 and TRDJ3, with D maybe TRDD3 (6 bases). CDR1 and CDR2 from the germline V gene are GEAIGNYY and EKD. V lost 0 bases and J 0 bases, leaving 17 bases between the germline ends. The CDR3 length is 20 residues. CDR3 sequence reads: CACDTGVWGSHSWDTRQMFF. The CDR3 DNA sequence: TGTGCCTGTGACACCGGAGTCTGGGGATCCCACTCCTGGGACACCCGACAGATGTTTTTC.

In this sample, this clone turned up a few times. This is likely an artifact of a read error, given a far larger clone one base away. Other DNA variants within this sample encode the same CDR3. The V call is TRDV2, the J call TRDJ2, with 8 nucleotides matching TRDD3. The V gene's germline CDR1 is GEAIGNYY and CDR2 EKD. This CDR3 contains 15 residues. The trim removed 0 bases at V and 3 bases at J, leaving 2 bases unmatched. As DNA, the CDR3 is TGTGCCTGTGACACCGTGGGGGATCTGACAGCACAACTCTTCTTT. Translating gives CACDTVGDLTAQLFF.

Note on this clone: With a far larger clone one base away, a read error is the likely cause. Other DNA sequences from this sample encode an identical CDR3 as well. This sequence joins TRDV2 and TRDJ3; D perhaps matches TRDD3 (5 bases). This CDR3 contains 17 residues. Germline assignment: CDR1 GEAIGNYY and CDR2 EKD. CDR3 in DNA: TGTGCCTGTGACACCGCGGATGGCGGCTGGGATACCCGACAGATGTTTTTC. Amino acids: CACDTADGGWDTRQMFF.